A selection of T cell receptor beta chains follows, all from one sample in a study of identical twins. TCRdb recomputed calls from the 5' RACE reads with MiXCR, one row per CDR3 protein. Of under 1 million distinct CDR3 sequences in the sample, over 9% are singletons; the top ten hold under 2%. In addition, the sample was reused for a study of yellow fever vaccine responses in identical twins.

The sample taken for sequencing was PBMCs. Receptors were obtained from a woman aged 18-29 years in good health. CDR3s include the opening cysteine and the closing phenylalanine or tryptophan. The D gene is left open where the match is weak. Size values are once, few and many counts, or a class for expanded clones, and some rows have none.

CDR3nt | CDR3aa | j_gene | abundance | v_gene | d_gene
TGTGCCAGCAGGGATGGGGAGGGGCGGGAGCAGTACTTC | CASRDGEGREQYF | TRBJ2-7 | - | TRBV6-1 | TRBD2
TGTGCCACCAGTGATTTTTGGAACACTGAAGCTTTCTTT | CATSDFWNTEAFF | TRBJ1-1 | few | TRBV24-1 | -
TGTGCCAGCAGCTTAGATCCGACAGGGTACATTCAGTACTTC | CASSLDPTGYIQYF | TRBJ2-4 | many | TRBV11-2 | TRBD1
TGTGCCAGCTTGTTTGGTCAAATGCATTTT | CASLFGQMHF | TRBJ1-5 | many | TRBV6-1 | -
TGTGCCAGCATCCGCGGAGGGGGAGATACGCAGTATTTT | CASIRGGGDTQYF | TRBJ2-3 | few | TRBV7-8 | -
TGCGCCAGCAGTGGAGGGGCGGGTGCAAACATTCAGTACTTC | CASSGGAGANIQYF | TRBJ2-4 | many | TRBV4-1 | -
TGTGCCAGCAGCTTCACTAGCGGGAGGGATACGCAGTATTTT | CASSFTSGRDTQYF | TRBJ2-3 | few | TRBV5-6 | TRBD2
TGTGCCACCCAGACGGGGAACACTGAAGCTTTCTTT | CATQTGNTEAFF | TRBJ1-1 | few | TRBV28 | -
TGCAGTGCTAGTTACAGGTCTAACTATGGCTACACCTTC | CSASYRSNYGYTF | TRBJ1-2 | few | TRBV20-1 | -
TGTGCCAGCAGCCAAGATTGGAGGGGACCCCAGCCCCAGCATTTT | CASSQDWRGPQPQHF | TRBJ1-5 | few | TRBV3-1 | -
TGTGCCAGCAGGGGACTAGCGGGGCGCAATGAGCAGTTCTTC | CASRGLAGRNEQFF | TRBJ2-1 | few | TRBV2 | TRBD2
TGTGCCAGCAGTTTGATTTCTGGGCTAGCGGGAGCTCACCACTACTCCTACAATGAGCAGTTCTTC | CASSLISGLAGAHHYSYNEQFF | TRBJ2-1 | - | TRBV12-3/TRBV12-4 | TRBD2
TGTGCCAGCAGTGGGGGGCAGCAGTATTTT | CASSGGQQYF | TRBJ2-3 | - | TRBV12-3/TRBV12-4 | -